Sequencing of this T cell receptor (beta chain) was carried out in a study of T cells in Graves' hyperthyroidism and ophthalmopathy. Researchers took RNA transcripts and amplified the TCR beta CDR3 regions from them. TCR CDR3 underwent first-round RT-PCR with the HTBI primer set. MiXCR, run by TCRdb on the multiplex PCR reads, gives a single entry per CDR3 protein. Seen here are roughly 530,000 distinct CDR3 sequences, 17% observed once, and the top ten hold roughly a sixth. This CDR3 spans 13 amino acids. Germline V gene sequence: CDR1 SGHTA, CDR2 FQGTGA. J gave up 6 bases and V 5 bases, and 3 bases lay outside the gene matches. The table lists this clonotype with many counts.

This receptor was obtained from a woman under 30 with Graves' ophthalmopathy. This sequence joins TRBV7-3 and TRBJ2-7; TRBD2 matches at 11 bases. Sequenced: blood. The DNA for the CDR3 is TGTGCCAGCAGCCCTAGCGGGAGGCTCGAGCAGTACTTC. Translating it yields CASSPSGRLEQYF.